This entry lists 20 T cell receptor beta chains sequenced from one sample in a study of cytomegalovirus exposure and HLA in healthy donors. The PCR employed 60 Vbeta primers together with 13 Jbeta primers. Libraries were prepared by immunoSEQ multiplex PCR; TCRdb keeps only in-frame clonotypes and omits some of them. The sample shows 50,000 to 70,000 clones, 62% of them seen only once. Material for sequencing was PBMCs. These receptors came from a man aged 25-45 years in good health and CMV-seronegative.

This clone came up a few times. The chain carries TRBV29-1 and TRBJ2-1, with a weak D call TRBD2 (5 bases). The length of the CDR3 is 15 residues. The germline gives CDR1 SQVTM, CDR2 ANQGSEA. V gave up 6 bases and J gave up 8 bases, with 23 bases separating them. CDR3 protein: CSVKNMGLAWDEQFF. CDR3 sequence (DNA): TGCAGCGTGAAGAATATGGGCCTAGCTTGGGATGAGCAGTTCTTC.

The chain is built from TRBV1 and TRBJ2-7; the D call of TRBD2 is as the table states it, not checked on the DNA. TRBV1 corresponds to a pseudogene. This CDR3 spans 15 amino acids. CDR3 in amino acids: CTSSQDHGGAHEQYF. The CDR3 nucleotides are TGCACCAGCAGCCAAGATCACGGGGGGGCCCACGAGCAGTACTTC.

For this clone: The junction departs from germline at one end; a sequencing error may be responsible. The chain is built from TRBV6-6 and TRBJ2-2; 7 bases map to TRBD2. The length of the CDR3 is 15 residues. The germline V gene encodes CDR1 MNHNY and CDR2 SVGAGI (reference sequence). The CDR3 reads CASTDSGGWTGELFF. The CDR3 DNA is TGTGCCAGCACCGACTCGGGGGGTTGGACCGGAGAGCTGTTTTTT.

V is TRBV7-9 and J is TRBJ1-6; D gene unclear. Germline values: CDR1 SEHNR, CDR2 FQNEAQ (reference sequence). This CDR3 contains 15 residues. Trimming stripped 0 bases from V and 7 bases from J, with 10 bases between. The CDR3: CASSLAALWNSPLHF. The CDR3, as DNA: TGTGCCAGCAGCTTAGCGGCTTTATGGAATTCACCCCTCCACTTT.

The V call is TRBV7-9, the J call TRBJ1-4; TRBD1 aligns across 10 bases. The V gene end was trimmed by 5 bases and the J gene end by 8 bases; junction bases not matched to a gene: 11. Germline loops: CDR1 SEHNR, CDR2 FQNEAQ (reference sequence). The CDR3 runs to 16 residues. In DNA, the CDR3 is TGTGCCAGCAGCCCACGTAGACAGGGGGCAGGAGAAAAACTGTTTTTT. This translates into CASSPRRQGAGEKLFF.

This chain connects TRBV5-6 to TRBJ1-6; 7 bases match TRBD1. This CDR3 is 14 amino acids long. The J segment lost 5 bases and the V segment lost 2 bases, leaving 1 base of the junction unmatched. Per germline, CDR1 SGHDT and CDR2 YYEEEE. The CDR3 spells CASSFGTDNSPLHF. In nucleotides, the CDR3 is TGTGCCAGCAGCTTCGGGACAGATAATTCACCCCTCCACTTT.

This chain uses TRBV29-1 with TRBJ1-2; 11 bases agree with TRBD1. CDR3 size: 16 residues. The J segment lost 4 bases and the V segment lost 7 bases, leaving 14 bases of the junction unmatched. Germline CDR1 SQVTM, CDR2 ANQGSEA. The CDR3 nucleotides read TGCAGCGCGATGAGGACAGGGGGCAATATTGGCTATGGCTACACCTTC. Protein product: CSAMRTGGNIGYGYTF.

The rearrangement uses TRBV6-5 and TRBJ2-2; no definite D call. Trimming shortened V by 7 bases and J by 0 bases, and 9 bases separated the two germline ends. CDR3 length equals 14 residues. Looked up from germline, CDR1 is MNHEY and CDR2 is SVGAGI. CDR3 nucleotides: TGTGCCAGCAAAAACTTCGCGAACACCGGGGAGCTGTTTTTT. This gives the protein CASKNFANTGELFF.

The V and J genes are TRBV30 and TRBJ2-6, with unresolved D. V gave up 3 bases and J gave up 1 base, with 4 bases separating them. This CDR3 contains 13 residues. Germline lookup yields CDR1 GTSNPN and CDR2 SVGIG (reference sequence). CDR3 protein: CAWSSSGANVLTF. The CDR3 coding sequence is TGTGCCTGGAGCAGTTCTGGGGCCAACGTCCTGACTTTC.

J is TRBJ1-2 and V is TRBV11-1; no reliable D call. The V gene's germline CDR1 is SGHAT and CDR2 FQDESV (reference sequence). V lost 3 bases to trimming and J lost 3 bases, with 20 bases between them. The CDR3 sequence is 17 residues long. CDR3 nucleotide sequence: TGTGCCAGCAGCTTCAACAGAGAAGCAAGTATTGACTATGGCTACACCTTC. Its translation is CASSFNREASIDYGYTF.

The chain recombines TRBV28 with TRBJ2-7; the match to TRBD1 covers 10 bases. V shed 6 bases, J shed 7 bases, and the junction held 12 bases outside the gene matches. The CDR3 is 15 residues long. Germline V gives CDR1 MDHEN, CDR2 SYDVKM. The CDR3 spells CASRATGGGTREQYF. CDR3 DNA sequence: TGTGCCAGCAGGGCGACAGGGGGCGGGACGCGTGAGCAGTACTTC.

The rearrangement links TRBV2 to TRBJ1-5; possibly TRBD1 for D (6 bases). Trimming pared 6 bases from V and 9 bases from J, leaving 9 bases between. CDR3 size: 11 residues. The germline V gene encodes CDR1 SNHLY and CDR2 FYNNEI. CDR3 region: CASRQTGPQHF. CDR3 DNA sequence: TGTGCCAGCAGGCAGACAGGGCCCCAGCATTTT.

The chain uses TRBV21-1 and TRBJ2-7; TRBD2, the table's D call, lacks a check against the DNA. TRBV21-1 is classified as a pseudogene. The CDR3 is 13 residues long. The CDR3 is CASNPTENYEQYF. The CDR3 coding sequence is TGTGCCAGCAACCCGACTGAAAACTACGAGCAGTACTTC.

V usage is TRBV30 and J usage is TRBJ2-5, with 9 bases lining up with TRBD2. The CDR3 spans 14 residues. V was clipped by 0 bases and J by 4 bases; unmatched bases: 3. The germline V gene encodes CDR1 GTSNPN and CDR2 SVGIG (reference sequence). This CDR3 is CAWSVAGGPETQYF. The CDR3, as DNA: TGTGCCTGGAGTGTGGCGGGGGGGCCAGAGACCCAGTACTTC.

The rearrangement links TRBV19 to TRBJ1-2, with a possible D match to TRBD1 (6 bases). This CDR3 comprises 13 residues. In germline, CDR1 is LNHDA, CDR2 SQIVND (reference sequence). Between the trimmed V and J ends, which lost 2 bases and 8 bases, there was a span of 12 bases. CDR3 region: CASSITGGDGYTF. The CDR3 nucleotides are TGTGCCAGTAGTATAACGGGGGGCGACGGCTACACCTTC.

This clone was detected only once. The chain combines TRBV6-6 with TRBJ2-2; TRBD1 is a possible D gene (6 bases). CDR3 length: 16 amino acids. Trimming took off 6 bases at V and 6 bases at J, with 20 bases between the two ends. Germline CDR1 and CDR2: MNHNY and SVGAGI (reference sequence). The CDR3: CASSWRSGTMPGELFF. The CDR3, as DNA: TGTGCCAGCAGCTGGAGATCCGGGACAATGCCCGGGGAGCTGTTTTTT.

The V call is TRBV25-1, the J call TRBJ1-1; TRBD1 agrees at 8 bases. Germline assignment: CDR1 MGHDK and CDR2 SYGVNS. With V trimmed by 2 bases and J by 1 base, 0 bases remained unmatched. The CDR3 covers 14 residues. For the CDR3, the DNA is TGTGCCAGCAGTGAAGGACAGGGGAACACTGAAGCTTTCTTT. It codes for CASSEGQGNTEAFF.

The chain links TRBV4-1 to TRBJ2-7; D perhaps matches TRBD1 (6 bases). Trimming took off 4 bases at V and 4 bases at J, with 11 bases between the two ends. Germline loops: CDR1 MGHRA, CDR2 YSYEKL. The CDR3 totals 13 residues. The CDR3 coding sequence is TGCGCCAGCAGCCCAGGGGTAGAATACGAGCAGTACTTC. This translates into CASSPGVEYEQYF.

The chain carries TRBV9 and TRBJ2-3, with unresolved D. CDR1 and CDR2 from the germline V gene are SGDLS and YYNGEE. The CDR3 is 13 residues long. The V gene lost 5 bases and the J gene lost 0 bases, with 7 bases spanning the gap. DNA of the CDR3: TGTGCCAGCAGTTGGAGCAGCACAGATACGCAGTATTTT. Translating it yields CASSWSSTDTQYF.

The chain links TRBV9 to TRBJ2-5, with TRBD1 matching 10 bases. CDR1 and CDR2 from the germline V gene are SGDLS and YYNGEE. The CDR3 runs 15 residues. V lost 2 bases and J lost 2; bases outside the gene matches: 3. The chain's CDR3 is CASSVGQGGQETQYF. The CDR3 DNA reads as TGTGCCAGCAGCGTCGGACAGGGGGGACAAGAGACCCAGTACTTC. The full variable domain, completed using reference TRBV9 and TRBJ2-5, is DSGVTQTPKHLITATGQRVTLRCSPRSGDLSVYWYQQSLDQGLQFLIQYYNGEERAKGNILERFSAQQFPDLHSELNLSSLELGDSALYFCASSVGQGGQETQYFGPGTRLLVL.